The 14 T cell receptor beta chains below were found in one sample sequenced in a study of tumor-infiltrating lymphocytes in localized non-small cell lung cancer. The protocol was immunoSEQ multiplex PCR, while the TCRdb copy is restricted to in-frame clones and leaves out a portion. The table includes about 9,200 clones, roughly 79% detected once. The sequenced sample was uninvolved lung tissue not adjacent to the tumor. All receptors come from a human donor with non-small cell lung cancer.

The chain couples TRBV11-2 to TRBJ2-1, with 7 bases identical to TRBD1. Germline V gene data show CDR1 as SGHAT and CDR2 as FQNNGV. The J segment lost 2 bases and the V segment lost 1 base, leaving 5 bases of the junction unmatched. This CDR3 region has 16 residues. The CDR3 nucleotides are TGTGCCAGCAGCTTAGGTAGGGGGACAGCCTACAATGAGCAGTTCTTC. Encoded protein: CASSLGRGTAYNEQFF.

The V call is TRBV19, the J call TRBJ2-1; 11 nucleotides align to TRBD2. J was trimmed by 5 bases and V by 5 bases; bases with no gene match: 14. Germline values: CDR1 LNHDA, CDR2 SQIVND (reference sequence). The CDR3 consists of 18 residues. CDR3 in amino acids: CASSPNPMTSGKNNEQFF. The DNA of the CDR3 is TGTGCCAGTAGTCCCAACCCGATGACTAGCGGGAAGAACAATGAGCAGTTCTTC. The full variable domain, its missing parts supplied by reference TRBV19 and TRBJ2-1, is DGGITQSPKYLFRKEGQNVTLSCEQNLNHDAMYWYRQDPGQGLRLIYYSQIVNDFQKGDIAEGYSVSREKKESFPLTVTSAQKNPTAFYLCASSPNPMTSGKNNEQFFGPGTRLTVL.

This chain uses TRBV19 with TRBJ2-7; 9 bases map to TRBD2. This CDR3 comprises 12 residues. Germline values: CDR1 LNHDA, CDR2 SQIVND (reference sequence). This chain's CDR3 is CAVSGGFHEQYF. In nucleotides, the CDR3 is TGTGCAGTTAGCGGGGGTTTCCACGAGCAGTACTTC.

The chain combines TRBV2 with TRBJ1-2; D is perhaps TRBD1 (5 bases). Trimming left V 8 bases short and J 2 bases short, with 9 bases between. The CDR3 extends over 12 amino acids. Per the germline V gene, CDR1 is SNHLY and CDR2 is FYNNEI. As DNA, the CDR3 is TGTGCCAGCTCGACAGCAAACTATGGCTACACCTTC. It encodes CASSTANYGYTF.

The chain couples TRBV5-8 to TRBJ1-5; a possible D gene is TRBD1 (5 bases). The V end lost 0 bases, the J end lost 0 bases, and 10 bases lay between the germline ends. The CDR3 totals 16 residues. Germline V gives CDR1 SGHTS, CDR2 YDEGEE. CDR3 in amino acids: CASSLARGVSNQPQHF. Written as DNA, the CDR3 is TGTGCCAGCAGCTTGGCCCGAGGGGTTAGCAATCAGCCCCAGCATTTT.

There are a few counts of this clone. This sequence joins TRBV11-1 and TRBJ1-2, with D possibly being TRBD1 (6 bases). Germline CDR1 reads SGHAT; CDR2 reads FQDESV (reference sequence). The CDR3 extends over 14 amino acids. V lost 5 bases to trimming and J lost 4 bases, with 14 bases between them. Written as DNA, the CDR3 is TGTGCCAGCAGCCACAGACAGGCCAGCTATGGCTACACCTTC. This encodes CASSHRQASYGYTF.

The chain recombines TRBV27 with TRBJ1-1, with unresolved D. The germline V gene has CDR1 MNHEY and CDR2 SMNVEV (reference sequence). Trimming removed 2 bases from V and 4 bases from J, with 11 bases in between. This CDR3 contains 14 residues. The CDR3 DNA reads TGTGCCAGCAGTTTAAAAGCCTGGGCCACTGAAGCTTTCTTT. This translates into CASSLKAWATEAFF.

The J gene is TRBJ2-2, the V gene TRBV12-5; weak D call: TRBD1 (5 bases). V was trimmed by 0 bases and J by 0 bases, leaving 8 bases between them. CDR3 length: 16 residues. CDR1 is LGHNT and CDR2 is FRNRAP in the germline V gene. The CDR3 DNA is TGTGCTAGTGGTTTGGTTGACAGCGCGAACACCGGGGAGCTGTTTTTT. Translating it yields CASGLVDSANTGELFF.

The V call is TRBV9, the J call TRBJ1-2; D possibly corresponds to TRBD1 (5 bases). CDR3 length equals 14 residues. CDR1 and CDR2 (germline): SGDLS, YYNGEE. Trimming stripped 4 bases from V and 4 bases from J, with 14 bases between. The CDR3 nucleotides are TGTGCCAGCAGCCCCGCCAGGGAGACCTATGGCTACACCTTC. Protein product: CASSPARETYGYTF.

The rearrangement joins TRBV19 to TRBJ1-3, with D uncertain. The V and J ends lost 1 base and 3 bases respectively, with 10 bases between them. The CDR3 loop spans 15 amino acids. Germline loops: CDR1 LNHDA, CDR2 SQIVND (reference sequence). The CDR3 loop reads CASSIGTAFGNTIYF. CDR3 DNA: TGTGCCAGTAGTATAGGAACAGCTTTTGGAAACACCATATATTTT.

CDR3 sequence reads: CASSFDREETQYF. CDR3 in DNA: TGTGCCAGCAGCTTCGACAGGGAAGAGACCCAGTACTTC. This rearrangement joins TRBV11-2 to TRBJ2-5, with TRBD1 matching over 7 bases. The V gene's germline CDR1 is SGHAT and CDR2 FQNNGV. The CDR3 sequence is 13 residues long. With V trimmed by 3 bases and J by 3 bases, 1 base remained unmatched.

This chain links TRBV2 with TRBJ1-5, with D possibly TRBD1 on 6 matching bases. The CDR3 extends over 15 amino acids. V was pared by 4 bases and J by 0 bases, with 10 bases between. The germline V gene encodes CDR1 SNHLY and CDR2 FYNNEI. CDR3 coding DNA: TGTGCCAGCAGTGTGGACAGATATAGCAATCAGCCCCAGCATTTT. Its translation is CASSVDRYSNQPQHF. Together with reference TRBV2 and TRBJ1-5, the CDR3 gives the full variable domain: EPEVTQTPSHQVTQMGQEVILRCVPISNHLYFYWYRQILGQKVEFLVSFYNNEISEKSEIFDDQFSVERPDGSNFTLKIRSTKLEDSAMYFCASSVDRYSNQPQHFGDGTRLSIL.

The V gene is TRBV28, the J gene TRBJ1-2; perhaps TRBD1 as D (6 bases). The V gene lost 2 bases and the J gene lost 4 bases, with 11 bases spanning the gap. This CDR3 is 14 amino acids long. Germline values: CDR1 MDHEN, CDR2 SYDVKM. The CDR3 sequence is CASSLRGRLYGYTF. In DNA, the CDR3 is TGTGCCAGCAGTTTAAGGGGGAGACTCTATGGCTACACCTTC.

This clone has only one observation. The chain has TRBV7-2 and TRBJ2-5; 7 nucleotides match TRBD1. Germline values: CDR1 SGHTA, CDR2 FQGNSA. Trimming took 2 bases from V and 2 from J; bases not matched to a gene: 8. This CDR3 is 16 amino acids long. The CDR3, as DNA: TGTGCCAGCAGCTTACCCCCCGGGACAGTACAAGAGACCCAGTACTTC. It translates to CASSLPPGTVQETQYF.